This TCR beta chain was recorded in a study of T cell responses to AZD1222 COVID-19 vaccine (dated by TCRdb to the early 2020s). About the investigation overall: Because spike-specific TCR depth and breadth did not differ between the two schedules, AZD1222 recipients who got a second dose at roughly 4 weeks were pooled with those who got a second dose at roughly 12 weeks. A total of 230 to 250 trial participants underwent TCR sequencing, of whom about 210 had received two doses of AZD1222 and approximately 26 had received two doses of the MenACWY control vaccine. Trial participants were enrolled into age subgroups of 18-55, 56-69 and 70-plus years, which contained 148, 28 and 57 TCR-sequenced participants, respectively. Findings and caveats that apply to the study as a whole: In the small 56-69-year group, the increase in depth fell short of significance, most likely because of low power. Only six or seven AZD1222 recipients were SARS-CoV-2 seropositive at baseline, limiting conclusions about previously exposed vaccinees. Reportedly, almost half of the unique spike-specific TCRs recognized epitopes lying outside the regions that are mutated in the B.1.351 and B.1.1.7 variants. Vaccine-associated CD4 TCRs spanned the whole spike protein, with dominant responses in regions 160-218 and 743-854. After two AZD1222 doses, spike-specific TCR breadth and depth were significantly higher than at day 0 and than in MenACWY recipients. Most participants were white British and females outnumbered males, and the authors suggested that clonal diversity may have been underestimated. No day 14 peak-response samples were available, so repertoires were characterized only after the peak T cell response.

The CDR3 regions of human TCRbeta chains were analyzed by immunosequencing. On the study's bioinformatics: Repertoire TCRs were checked for matches against a reference library of SARS-CoV-2-specific TCRs that had been generated using the MIRA antigen-specificity platform. Breadth meant the fraction of unique TCRs that were SARS-CoV-2-associated, whereas depth meant the fraction of total T cells that were SARS-CoV-2-associated. Each spike-specific TCR was assigned to its reactive spike region and to a CD4 or CD8 class using the MIRA data. Log10-transformed breadth and depth values were compared by one-way ANOVA with Sidak's multiple comparisons tests. TCRdb mirrors the immuneACCESS table, restricted to in-frame sequences. Some clones are absent from its copies; in checked studies, under half trace to an unresolved V gene, and the reason for the others is unknown. V, J and clone size reflect that table, while D and trimming were determined from the DNA. This sample comprises about 84,000 clones, roughly 85% of them detected only once. The top ten constitute about 1.6% of the sample.

For this clone: Its antigen remains unidentified. Base qualities are not provided; no much larger clone lies one nucleotide away.

What the time point label conveys for this sample: baseline before first vaccination. Vaccinee samples came from UK trials COV001 and COV002, including a single-blind randomized controlled phase 2/3 trial of AZD1222 (ChAdOx1 nCoV-19) in healthy adults. For TCRbeta chain sequencing, PBMC samples were collected from trial participants at day 0 and at day 28 after the second dose. This TCR was recovered from an adult in good health. The specimen was peripheral blood, collected on day 0 of AZD1222 vaccination.

Here the CDR3 is given as CASSSAGTGETGELFF. The DNA is TGCGCCAGCAGCTCCGCCGGGACAGGAGAAACCGGGGAGCTGTTTTTT. The chain was built from TRBV5-1 and TRBJ2-2, with TRBD1 matching 8 junction bases. As encoded in the germline V gene, CDR1 is SGHRS while CDR2 is YFSETQ. Reading from cysteine to phenylalanine, the CDR3 counts 16 amino acids. Only the CDR3 portion is preserved as DNA: 48 bases, with reading frame beginning at the first base. Compared with germline, V lacks 3 bases and J lacks 5 bases; bases without a gene match: 9.